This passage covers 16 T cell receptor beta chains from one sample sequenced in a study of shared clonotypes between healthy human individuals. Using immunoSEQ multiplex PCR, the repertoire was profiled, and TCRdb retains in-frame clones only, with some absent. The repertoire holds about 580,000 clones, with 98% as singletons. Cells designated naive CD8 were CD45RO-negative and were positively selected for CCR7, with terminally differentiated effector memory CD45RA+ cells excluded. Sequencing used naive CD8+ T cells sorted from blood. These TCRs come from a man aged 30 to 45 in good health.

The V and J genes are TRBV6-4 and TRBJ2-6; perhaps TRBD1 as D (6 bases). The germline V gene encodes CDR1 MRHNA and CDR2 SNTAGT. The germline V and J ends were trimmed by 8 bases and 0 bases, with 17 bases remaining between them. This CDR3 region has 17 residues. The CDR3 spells CASGPKGHYSGANVLTF. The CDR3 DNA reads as TGTGCCAGCGGGCCAAAGGGACACTACTCTGGGGCCAACGTCCTGACTTTC.

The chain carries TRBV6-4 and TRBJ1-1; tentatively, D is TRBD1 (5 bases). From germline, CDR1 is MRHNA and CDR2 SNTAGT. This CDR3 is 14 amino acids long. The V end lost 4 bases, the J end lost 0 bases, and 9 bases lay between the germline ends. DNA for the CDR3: TGTGCCAGCAGTGTCGACAGTTTGAACACTGAAGCTTTCTTT. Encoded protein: CASSVDSLNTEAFF.

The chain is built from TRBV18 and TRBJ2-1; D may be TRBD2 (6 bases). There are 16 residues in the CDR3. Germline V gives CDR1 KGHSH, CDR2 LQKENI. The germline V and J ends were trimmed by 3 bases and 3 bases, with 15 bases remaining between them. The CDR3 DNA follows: TGTGCCAGCTCACCTTCGCTAGCGCCAGACTACAATGAGCAGTTCTTC. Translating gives CASSPSLAPDYNEQFF. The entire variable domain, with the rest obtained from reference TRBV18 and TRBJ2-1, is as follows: NAGVMQNPRHLVRRRGQEARLRCSPMKGHSHVYWYRQLPEEGLKFMVYLQKENIIDESGMPKERFSAEFPKEGPSILRIQQVVRGDSAAYFCASSPSLAPDYNEQFFGPGTRLTVL.

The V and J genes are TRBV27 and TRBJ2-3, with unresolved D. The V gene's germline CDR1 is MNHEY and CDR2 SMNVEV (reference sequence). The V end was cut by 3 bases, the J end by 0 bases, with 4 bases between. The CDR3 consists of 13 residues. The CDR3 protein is CASSFISTDTQYF. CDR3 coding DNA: TGTGCCAGCAGTTTCATCAGCACAGATACGCAGTATTTT.

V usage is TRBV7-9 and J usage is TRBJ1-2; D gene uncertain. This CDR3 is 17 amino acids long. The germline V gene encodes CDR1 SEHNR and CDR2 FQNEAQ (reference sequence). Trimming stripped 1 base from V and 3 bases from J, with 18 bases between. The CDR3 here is CASSLEAAGPWDYGYTF. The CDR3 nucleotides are TGTGCCAGCAGCTTAGAGGCGGCAGGCCCCTGGGACTATGGCTACACCTTC.

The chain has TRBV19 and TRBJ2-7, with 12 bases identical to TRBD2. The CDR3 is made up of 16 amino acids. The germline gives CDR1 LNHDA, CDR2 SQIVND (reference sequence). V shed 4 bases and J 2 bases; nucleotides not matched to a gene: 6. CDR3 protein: CASSSLTSGRPYEQYF. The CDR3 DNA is TGTGCCAGTAGTAGCCTGACTAGCGGGAGACCCTACGAGCAGTACTTC.

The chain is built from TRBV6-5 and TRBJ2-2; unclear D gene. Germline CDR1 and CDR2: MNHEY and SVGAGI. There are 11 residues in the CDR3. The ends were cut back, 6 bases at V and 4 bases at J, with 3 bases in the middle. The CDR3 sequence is CASSATGELFF. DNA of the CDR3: TGTGCCAGCAGCGCCACCGGGGAGCTGTTTTTT.

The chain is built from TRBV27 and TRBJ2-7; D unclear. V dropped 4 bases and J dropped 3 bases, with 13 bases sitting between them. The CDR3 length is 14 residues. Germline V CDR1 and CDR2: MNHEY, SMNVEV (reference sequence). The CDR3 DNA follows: TGTGCCAGCAGTTCGTATCTAAATCTCTACGAGCAGTACTTC. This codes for CASSSYLNLYEQYF.

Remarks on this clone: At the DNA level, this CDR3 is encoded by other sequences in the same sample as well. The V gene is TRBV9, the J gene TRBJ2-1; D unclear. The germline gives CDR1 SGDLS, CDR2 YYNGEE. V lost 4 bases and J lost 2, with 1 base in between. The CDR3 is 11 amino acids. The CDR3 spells CASSTYNEQFF. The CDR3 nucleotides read TGTGCCAGCAGCACCTACAATGAGCAGTTCTTC.

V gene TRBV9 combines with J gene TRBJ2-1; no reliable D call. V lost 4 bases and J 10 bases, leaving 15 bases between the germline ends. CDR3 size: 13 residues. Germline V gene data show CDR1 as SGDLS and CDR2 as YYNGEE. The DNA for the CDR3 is TGTGCCAGCAGCACAAGGACCCCGCCCGAGCAGTTCTTC. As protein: CASSTRTPPEQFF.

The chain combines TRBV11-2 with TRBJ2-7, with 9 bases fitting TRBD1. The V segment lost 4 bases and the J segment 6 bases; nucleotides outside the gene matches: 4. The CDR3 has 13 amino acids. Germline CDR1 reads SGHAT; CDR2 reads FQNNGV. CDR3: CASSYGTGREQYF. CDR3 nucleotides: TGTGCCAGCAGCTACGGGACAGGGCGCGAGCAGTACTTC.

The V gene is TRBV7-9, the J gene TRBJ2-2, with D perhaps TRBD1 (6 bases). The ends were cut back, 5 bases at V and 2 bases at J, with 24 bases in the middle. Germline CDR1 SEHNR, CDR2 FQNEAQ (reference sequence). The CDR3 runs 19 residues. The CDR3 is CASSPVMTGPRGNTGELFF. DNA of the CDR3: TGTGCCAGCAGCCCCGTTATGACCGGGCCCAGGGGAAACACCGGGGAGCTGTTTTTT.

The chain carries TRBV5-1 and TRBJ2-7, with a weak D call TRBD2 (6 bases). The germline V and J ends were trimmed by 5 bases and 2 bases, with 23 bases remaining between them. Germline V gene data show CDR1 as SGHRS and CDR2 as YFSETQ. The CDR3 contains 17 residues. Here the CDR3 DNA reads TGCGCCAGCAGGGCTACCTCCGGGACTCCTAAACCCTACGAGCAGTACTTC. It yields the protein CASRATSGTPKPYEQYF.

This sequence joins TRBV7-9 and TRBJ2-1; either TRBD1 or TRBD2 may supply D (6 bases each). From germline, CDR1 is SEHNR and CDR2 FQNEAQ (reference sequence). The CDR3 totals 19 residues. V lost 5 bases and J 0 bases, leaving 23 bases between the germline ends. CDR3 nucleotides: TGTGCCAGCAGCGCGAGGGGGGCGATTCTTACGAACTCCTACAATGAGCAGTTCTTC. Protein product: CASSARGAILTNSYNEQFF.

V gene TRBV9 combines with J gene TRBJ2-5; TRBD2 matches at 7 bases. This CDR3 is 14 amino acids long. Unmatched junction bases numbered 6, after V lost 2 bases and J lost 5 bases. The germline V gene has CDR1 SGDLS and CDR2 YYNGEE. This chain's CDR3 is CASSVGGTSETQYF. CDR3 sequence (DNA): TGTGCCAGCAGCGTGGGGGGGACTTCGGAGACCCAGTACTTC.

The CDR3 sequence is CASSQEGLVPYEQYF. CDR3 nucleotide sequence: TGTGCCAGCAGCCAAGAGGGACTAGTCCCCTACGAGCAGTACTTC. This chain joins TRBV14 and TRBJ2-7; 8 bases map to TRBD2. This CDR3 contains 15 residues. The junction had 3 bases not matched to a gene; V was cut back by 0 bases and J by 2 bases. Germline lookup yields CDR1 SGHDN and CDR2 FVKESK.